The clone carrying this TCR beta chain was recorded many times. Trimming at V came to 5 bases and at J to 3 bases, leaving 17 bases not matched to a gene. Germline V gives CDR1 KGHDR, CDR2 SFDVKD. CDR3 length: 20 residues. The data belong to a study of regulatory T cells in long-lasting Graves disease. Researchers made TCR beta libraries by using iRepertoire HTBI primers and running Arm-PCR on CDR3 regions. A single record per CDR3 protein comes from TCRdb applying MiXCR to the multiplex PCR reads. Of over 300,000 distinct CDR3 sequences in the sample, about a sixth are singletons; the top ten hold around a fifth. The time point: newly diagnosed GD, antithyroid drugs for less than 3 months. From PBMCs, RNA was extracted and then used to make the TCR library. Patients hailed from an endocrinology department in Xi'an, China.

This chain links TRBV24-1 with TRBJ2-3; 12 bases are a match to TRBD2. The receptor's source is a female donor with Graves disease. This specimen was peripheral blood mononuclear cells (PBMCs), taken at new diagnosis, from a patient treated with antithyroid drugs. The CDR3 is CATSAPIPASGRVRTDTQYF. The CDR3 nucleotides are TGTGCCACCAGTGCCCCTATTCCGGCTAGCGGGAGGGTTAGGACAGATACGCAGTATTTT.